One and the same sample provided the 25 T cell receptor beta chains below, sequenced in a study of T cell responses to AZD1222 COVID-19 vaccine. The repertoire was sequenced with immunoSEQ multiplex PCR; TCRdb's copy has only in-frame clones and lacks some. The sample consists of just over 150,000 clones, 75% to 95% of them appearing once. This specimen was peripheral blood, taken on day 0 of AZD1222 vaccination. The source is an adult in good health.

The chain uses TRBV27 and TRBJ2-1; D possibly uses TRBD1 or TRBD2 (6 bases each). Trimming took off 5 bases at V and 2 bases at J, with 10 bases between the two ends. This CDR3 is 14 amino acids long. Per the germline V gene, CDR1 is MNHEY and CDR2 is SMNVEV (reference sequence). The CDR3 region has the DNA TGTGCCAGCAGTAGGGGGGCAACCTACAATGAGCAGTTCTTC. Translation: CASSRGATYNEQFF.

The chain combines TRBV30 with TRBJ2-2; 9 bases align to TRBD1. V shed 1 base and J 7 bases; nucleotides not matched to a gene: 13. This CDR3 spans 17 amino acids. Looked up from germline, CDR1 is GTSNPN and CDR2 is SVGIG (reference sequence). The CDR3 DNA reads as TGTGCCTGGAGTGACTCTCGACAGGGGGGACTTTACGGGGAGCTGTTTTTT. Amino acids: CAWSDSRQGGLYGELFF.

The chain recombines TRBV9 with TRBJ2-5, with D possibly being TRBD2 (5 bases). Trimming removed 0 bases at V and 2 bases at J, with 8 bases between. The CDR3 spans 14 residues. CDR1 is SGDLS and CDR2 is YYNGEE in the germline V gene. The CDR3 loop is CASSVDSAQETQYF. The CDR3 DNA follows: TGTGCCAGCAGCGTAGATAGCGCACAAGAGACCCAGTACTTC.

The genes are TRBV2 and TRBJ2-7; D is undetermined. V was trimmed by 3 bases and J by 2 bases, leaving 8 bases between them. This CDR3 has 13 amino acids. Germline V lookup: CDR1 SNHLY, CDR2 FYNNEI. This chain's CDR3 is CASSDGLTYEQYF. The CDR3 bases are TGTGCCAGCAGTGATGGGCTAACCTACGAGCAGTACTTC. The entire variable domain, with the rest obtained from reference TRBV2 and TRBJ2-7, is as follows: EPEVTQTPSHQVTQMGQEVILRCVPISNHLYFYWYRQILGQKVEFLVSFYNNEISEKSEIFDDQFSVERPDGSNFTLKIRSTKLEDSAMYFCASSDGLTYEQYFGPGTRLTVT.

This sequence joins TRBV29-1 and TRBJ1-2; no definite D call. Germline V CDR1 and CDR2: SQVTM, ANQGSEA. CDR3 size: 11 residues. Trimming took 4 bases from V and 8 from J, leaving 11 bases between them. The CDR3 bases are TGCAGCGTTGTATATTTGGGGGGCTACACCTTC. Translated: CSVVYLGGYTF.

The DNA of the CDR3 is TGCGCCAGCAGCCAAGACAGGGGGTCCGGCGAGCAGTACTTC. Translation: CASSQDRGSGEQYF. The chain joins TRBV4-3 to TRBJ2-7; 7 bases fit TRBD1. Trimming at V came to 0 bases and at J to 6 bases, leaving 5 bases not matched to a gene. Germline values: CDR1 LGHNA, CDR2 YSLEER. CDR3 length equals 14 residues.

The genes are TRBV5-1 and TRBJ1-6, with D uncertain. Germline V gene lookup returns CDR1 SGHRS and CDR2 YFSETQ. CDR3 length equals 12 residues. The V end lost 0 bases, the J end lost 8 bases, and 3 bases lay between the germline ends. The CDR3 reads CASSLADSPLHF. The CDR3 nucleotides are TGCGCCAGCAGCTTGGCAGATTCACCCCTCCACTTT.

This clone was observed a single time. V usage is TRBV5-8 and J usage is TRBJ1-6, with D perhaps TRBD1 (6 bases). V gave up 3 bases and J gave up 6 bases, with 10 bases separating them. CDR1 and CDR2 from the germline V gene are SGHTS and YDEGEE. There are 14 residues in the CDR3. CDR3 nucleotides: TGTGCCAGCAGCTACGACAGGAGTAATTCACCCCTCCACTTT. This gives the protein CASSYDRSNSPLHF.

This sequence joins TRBV27 and TRBJ2-7; TRBD2 might be the D (7 bases). The CDR3 runs 14 residues. Per the germline V gene, CDR1 is MNHEY and CDR2 is SMNVEV (reference sequence). Trimming pared 3 bases from V and 4 bases from J, leaving 13 bases between. The CDR3 loop reads CASSFRGAGYEQYF. CDR3 sequence (DNA): TGTGCCAGCAGTTTCCGGGGGGCGGGTTACGAGCAGTACTTC.

The gene calls are TRBV28 and TRBJ1-4; possible D gene TRBD1, 6 bases. The V and J ends lost 6 bases and 1 base respectively, with 12 bases between them. This CDR3 has 15 amino acids. From germline, CDR1 is MDHEN and CDR2 SYDVKM. As DNA, the CDR3 is TGTGCCAGCAGCTCTCCAGGGGAAACTAATGAAAAACTGTTTTTT. Its translation: CASSSPGETNEKLFF.

In this sample, this clone turned up once. Other DNA sequences from this sample encode an identical CDR3 as well. V and J are TRBV9 and TRBJ2-2, with 8 positions matching TRBD2. Unmatched junction bases numbered 15, after V lost 2 bases and J lost 6 bases. The germline CDR1 and CDR2 sequences are SGDLS and YYNGEE. CDR3 length: 18 residues. The CDR3 reads CASSVIRGGAFEAGELFF. The DNA of the CDR3 is TGTGCCAGCAGCGTTATCCGGGGGGGAGCCTTCGAGGCCGGGGAGCTGTTTTTT.

CDR3 coding DNA: TGTGCCATCAGTTCCGCCTCCGGGACTAGCGGGAGGCAGACCTACAATGAGCAGTTCTTC. It encodes CAISSASGTSGRQTYNEQFF. The chain combines TRBV10-3 with TRBJ2-1; TRBD2 matches at 15 bases. Looked up from germline, CDR1 is ENHRY and CDR2 is SYGVKD. The CDR3 contains 20 residues. The ends lost 5 bases at V and 2 bases at J; junction bases unmatched: 13.

The CDR3 nucleotides read TGTGCCAGCGGCGGACAGGGCAGCTACAATGAGCAGTTCTTC. It translates to CASGGQGSYNEQFF. V usage is TRBV7-6 and J usage is TRBJ2-1; 8 bases align to TRBD1. V shed 8 bases, J shed 3 bases, and the junction held 6 bases outside the gene matches. Germline V gene data show CDR1 as SGHVS and CDR2 as FNYEAQ. The CDR3 is 14 amino acids.

V is TRBV12-3 or TRBV12-4 and J is TRBJ1-2; D uncertain. CDR3 length equals 10 residues. The V gene lost 7 bases and the J gene lost 7 bases, with 7 bases spanning the gap. As DNA, the CDR3 is TGTGCCAGCACCCTTGGTGGCTACACCTTC. It is translated as CASTLGGYTF.

The rearrangement joins TRBV7-9 to TRBJ2-3, with a weak D call TRBD1 (6 bases). Germline V gene sequence: CDR1 SEHNR, CDR2 FQNEAQ (reference sequence). This CDR3 is 15 amino acids long. The V and J ends lost 10 bases and 4 bases respectively, with 21 bases between them. CDR3 sequence (DNA): TGTGCCACCGACGCAGATGTCCAGGGGCCAGATACGCAGTATTTT. It translates to CATDADVQGPDTQYF.

The gene calls are TRBV4-1 and TRBJ2-7, with 8 bases lining up with TRBD1. Per the germline V gene, CDR1 is MGHRA and CDR2 is YSYEKL. The CDR3 totals 16 residues. Losses at the gene ends were 1 base for V and 5 bases for J; bases not matched to a gene: 10. The CDR3 spells CASSQVLGQGSHEQYF. Here the CDR3 DNA reads TGCGCCAGCAGCCAAGTCCTCGGACAGGGATCCCACGAGCAGTACTTC.

This clone is a singleton in its sample. The J gene is TRBJ2-3, the V gene TRBV7-2, with TRBD2 matching 7 bases. The CDR3 length is 16 residues. CDR1 SGHTA and CDR2 FQGNSA come from the germline V gene. V was pared by 5 bases and J by 1 base, with 9 bases of the junction left unmatched. The CDR3 spells CASSLGGTTRTDTQYF. In DNA form, the CDR3 reads TGTGCCAGCAGCCTGGGTGGGACTACTCGCACAGATACGCAGTATTTT.

The V and J genes are TRBV27 and TRBJ2-1, with TRBD2 matching over 10 bases. This CDR3 contains 15 residues. V gave up 2 bases and J gave up 5 bases; unmatched junction bases: 3. Germline V gene sequence: CDR1 MNHEY, CDR2 SMNVEV (reference sequence). The CDR3 loop reads CASSLGTSAHNEQFF. Written as DNA, the CDR3 is TGTGCCAGCAGTTTAGGGACTAGCGCTCACAATGAGCAGTTCTTC.

The chain joins TRBV10-3 to TRBJ1-4; 10 nucleotides agree with TRBD1. The germline V gene has CDR1 ENHRY and CDR2 SYGVKD. V gave up 3 bases and J gave up 7 bases; unmatched junction bases: 5. The CDR3 totals 15 residues. This CDR3 is CAISDGQGGGEKLFF. The CDR3 DNA follows: TGTGCCATCAGTGACGGACAGGGGGGCGGTGAAAAACTGTTTTTT.

The chain joins TRBV18 to TRBJ2-7, with D maybe TRBD1 (6 bases). CDR3 length equals 12 residues. Trimming stripped 4 bases from V and 2 bases from J, with 6 bases between. Germline loops: CDR1 KGHSH, CDR2 LQKENI. CDR3 amino acids: CASSRDTYEQYF. DNA for the CDR3: TGTGCCAGCTCACGGGACACCTACGAGCAGTACTTC.

This clone was observed a single time. The rearrangement links TRBV5-1 to TRBJ1-1; weak D call: TRBD1 (6 bases). Per the germline V gene, CDR1 is SGHRS and CDR2 is YFSETQ. The CDR3 covers 13 residues. V was shortened by 5 bases and J by 9 bases, with 17 bases between the two germline ends. CDR3 DNA sequence: TGCGCCAGCAGATTAAATTTGGGGGCACAAGCTTTCTTT. Residues: CASRLNLGAQAFF.

The gene calls are TRBV5-6 and TRBJ1-1, with D uncertain. This CDR3 is built from 14 residues. In germline, CDR1 is SGHDT, CDR2 YYEEEE. Trimming pared 4 bases from V and 2 bases from J, leaving 12 bases between. The chain's CDR3 is CASSPPDFNTEAFF. As DNA, the CDR3 is TGTGCCAGCAGCCCCCCGGACTTCAACACTGAAGCTTTCTTT.

This chain links TRBV19 with TRBJ2-1, with 13 bases matching TRBD2. The CDR3 has 14 residues. In germline, CDR1 is LNHDA, CDR2 SQIVND (reference sequence). V lost 5 bases to trimming and J lost 7 bases; unmatched junction nucleotides: 2. CDR3: CASSLLAGGNEQFF. CDR3 nucleotides: TGTGCCAGTAGTCTACTAGCGGGAGGGAATGAGCAGTTCTTC.

The rearrangement joins TRBV29-1 to TRBJ1-1, with TRBD1 matching over 7 bases. Germline V lookup: CDR1 SQVTM, CDR2 ANQGSEA. Trimming at V came to 4 bases and at J to 0 bases, leaving 5 bases not matched to a gene. The CDR3 contains 14 residues. As DNA, the CDR3 is TGCAGCGTTGTGACAGGGACTTTGAACACTGAAGCTTTCTTT. This encodes CSVVTGTLNTEAFF. The full variable domain, with the rest looked up from reference TRBV29-1 and TRBJ1-1, is SAVISQKPSRDICQRGTSLTIQCQVDSQVTMMFWYRQQPGQSLTLIATANQGSEATYESGFVIDKFPISRPNLTFSTLTVSNMSPEDSSIYLCSVVTGTLNTEAFFGQGTRLTVV.

The CDR3 loop is CASSQDHPNGYTF. CDR3 DNA: TGTGCCAGCAGCCAAGATCACCCCAATGGCTACACCTTC. The rearrangement uses TRBV4-2 and TRBJ1-2; D is undetermined. The CDR3 covers 13 residues. Germline CDR1 LGHNA, CDR2 YNFKEQ. The V end was cut by 0 bases, the J end by 6 bases, with 8 bases between.